This T cell receptor (beta chain) was sequenced in a study of T cell changes during pregnancy in multiple sclerosis (dated by TCRdb to about 2019). Regarding the research as a whole: The study looked at changes in the T cell repertoire across pregnancy in women with multiple sclerosis.

A remark on this clone: Its antigen is still unknown. Base quality data are lacking; no much larger clone is found one base away. Distinct nucleotide sequences in the sample also encode this CDR3.

The library was generated by the immunoSEQ multiplex PCR assay. In its TCRdb copy, this immuneACCESS table keeps in-frame sequences only and misses some clones. Where compared with another copy, unresolved V genes explain less than half of these, and the others have no known cause. The sample yields approximately 89,000 clones; around 94% were counted once. The ten most abundant clones make up more than 0.8% of the sample. Measured from the cysteine to the phenylalanine, the CDR3 is 14 residues long. Just CDR3 DNA is preserved here, 42 bases in frame from base 1. CDR1 and CDR2 are drawn from the germline V gene: KGHSH, LQKENI. Between the V and J ends, shortened by 1 base and 2 bases respectively, the junction contains 8 bases.

The sequence is built from TRBV18 and TRBJ1-2; the D gene is perhaps TRBD1, on 6 matching bases. Sequences were derived from peripheral blood, sampled in the third trimester of pregnancy. This clonotype was obtained from a female donor with multiple sclerosis, enrolled in a pregnancy study. In nucleotides, the sequence is TGTGCCAGCTCACCACTTGGACAGAACTATGGCTACACCTTC. It specifies CASSPLGQNYGYTF.